The clone carrying this T cell receptor (beta chain) is a singleton in its sample. Its antigen is not known. Time point described: blood 2 weeks post-SBRT. Specified treatment: 15 Gy SBRT to primary tumor, nephrectomy 4 weeks later. Clear cell pathology was present in this patient's renal cell carcinoma. Data came from immunoSEQ multiplex PCR; TCRdb stores just in-frame clones and leaves some out. The table has tens of thousands of clones, 80% to 90% seen once. The data were taken from a study of radiation and T cells in renal cell carcinoma. Study overall: Nephrectomy followed 15 Gy stereotactic body radiation by 4 weeks.

This CDR3 is 15 amino acids long. The germline V gene has CDR1 SEHNR and CDR2 FQNEAQ (reference sequence). V lost 3 bases and J 5 bases, leaving 17 bases between the germline ends. Study-wide results and limits: Baseline intratumoral clonotype presence is unknown without pretreatment biopsies.

The TCR sequence derives from a woman aged 45-59 years with renal cell carcinoma. The chain couples TRBV7-9 to TRBJ2-7; perhaps TRBD1 as D (6 bases). Specimen: blood, collected from a patient whose treatment included radiotherapy and nephrectomy. Written as DNA, the CDR3 is TGTGCCAGCAGCTTTGGGTCAGGGGATACCCACGAGCAGTACTTC. Translation gives CASSFGSGDTHEQYF.